This note documents a single T cell receptor beta chain sequence. In the original analysis: Reference gene primer amplification in the assay estimated nucleated cell counts. Using immunoSEQ multiplex PCR, the repertoire was profiled, and TCRdb retains in-frame clones only, with some absent. From that table come the V and J calls and clone size; the DNA was used to work out D and trimming. The sample consists of about 99,000 clones, over 70% of them appearing once. The ends lost 3 bases at V and 2 bases at J; junction bases unmatched: 2. The CDR3 sequence is 15 residues long. Per germline, CDR1 SGHDN and CDR2 FVKESK. The entry originates in a study of blood T cell repertoires in COVID-19. Study-level background: Samples taken during acute and convalescent COVID-19 were collected in the United States, Italy and Spain. PBMCs, B-cell-depleted T cells, or T cells provided the cDNA or gDNA that made up the material.

This TCR came from a man over 45 with acute or convalescent COVID-19. The rearrangement joins TRBV14 to TRBJ2-5; 11 bases fit TRBD2. Sample: peripheral blood. The CDR3 nucleotides are TGTGCCAGCAGCCAGACTAGCGGGATACAAGAGACCCAGTACTTC. Its translation: CASSQTSGIQETQYF.